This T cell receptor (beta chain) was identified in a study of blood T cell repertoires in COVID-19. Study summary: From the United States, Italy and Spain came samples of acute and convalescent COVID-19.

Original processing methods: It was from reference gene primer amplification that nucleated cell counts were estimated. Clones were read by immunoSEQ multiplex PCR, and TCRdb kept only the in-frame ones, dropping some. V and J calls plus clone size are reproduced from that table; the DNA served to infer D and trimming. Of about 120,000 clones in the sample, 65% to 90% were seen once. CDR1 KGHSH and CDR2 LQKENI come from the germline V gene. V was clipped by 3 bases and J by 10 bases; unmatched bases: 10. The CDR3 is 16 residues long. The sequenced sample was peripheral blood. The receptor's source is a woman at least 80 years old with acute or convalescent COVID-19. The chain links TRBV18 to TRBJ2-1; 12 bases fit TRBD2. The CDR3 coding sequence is TGTGCCAGCTCACCCCCGACTAGCGGGGGTGTTGGGGAGCAGTTCTTC. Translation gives CASSPPTSGGVGEQFF.